A selection of T cell receptor beta chains follows, all from one sample in a study of cytomegalovirus exposure and HLA in healthy donors. Sequenced by immunoSEQ multiplex PCR; TCRdb stores in-frame clones only, minus some. The profile shows about 150,000 clones, around 90% of them singletons. Input material: PBMCs. The receptor set was obtained from a man aged 18-30 years in good health and CMV-seropositive. CDR3s include the opening cysteine and the closing phenylalanine or tryptophan. The D gene is left open where the match is weak. Size is stated for part of the rows, as once, few or many counts, or as a class when the clone is expanded.

size	J	V	D	CDR3	DNA
-	TRBJ1-2	TRBV18	TRBD1	CASSPGQGVHNYGYTF	TGTGCCAGCTCTCCGGGACAGGGGGTTCATAACTATGGCTACACCTTC
-	TRBJ2-7	TRBV5-1	-	CASSTGSSYEQYF	TGCGCCAGCAGTACCGGTAGTTCCTACGAGCAGTACTTC
-	TRBJ1-4	TRBV9	-	CASSVDGTRNEKLFF	TGTGCCAGCAGCGTTGATGGGACAAGGAATGAAAAACTGTTTTTT
-	TRBJ2-1	TRBV28	TRBD2	CASSSPPGSGGMGQFF	TGTGCCAGCAGTAGCCCTCCAGGAAGCGGGGGCATGGGGCAGTTCTTC
once	TRBJ2-7	TRBV7-3	TRBD1	CARMEGTGGDNYEQYF	TGTGCCAGAATGGAGGGGACAGGGGGCGACAACTACGAGCAGTACTTC
-	TRBJ1-2	TRBV19	-	CASTEPTEAYGYTF	TGTGCCAGTACCGAACCGACAGAAGCATATGGCTACACCTTC
-	TRBJ1-2	TRBV4-2	TRBD1	CASSRLLRDRVTHYGYTF	TGTGCCAGCAGCCGTCTGCTCCGGGACAGGGTGACTCACTATGGCTACACCTTC
-	TRBJ1-1	TRBV9	TRBD1	CASSAGTGGSNTEAFF	TGTGCCAGCAGCGCCGGGACAGGGGGTTCCAACACTGAAGCTTTCTTT
-	TRBJ1-1	TRBV28	-	CASSLNTGRNTEAFF	TGTGCCAGCAGTTTAAACACAGGGAGGAACACTGAAGCTTTCTTT
-	TRBJ2-1	TRBV10-1	TRBD1	CASSSAGGQGYNEQFF	TGCGCCAGCAGCTCCGCCGGGGGACAGGGTTACAATGAGCAGTTCTTC
-	TRBJ1-5	TRBV30	TRBD1	CAWRPGTGSNQPQHF	TGTGCCTGGAGACCGGGGACAGGTAGCAATCAGCCCCAGCATTTT
-	TRBJ1-1	TRBV28	TRBD1	CASSPTGGIEAFF	TGTGCCAGCAGTCCTACAGGGGGCATCGAAGCTTTCTTT
-	TRBJ2-6	TRBV28	-	CASSPEGGGANVLTF	TGTGCCAGCAGTCCCGAGGGCGGTGGGGCCAACGTCCTGACTTTC